This T cell receptor (beta chain) was retrieved from a study of blood T cells in healthy people across ages. Primed by a sample-barcoded 5' primer and a J-beta primer mix, a second PCR proceeded for 7 to 11 cycles. Via MiXCR, TCRdb re-called the 5' RACE reads, giving one row per CDR3 protein. Of roughly 1,100,000 distinct CDR3 sequences listed, around 25% are singletons. The table lists this clonotype with a few counts. Separately, the same data were catalogued under a study of T cells of mothers and their children. From that report: With the M1S primer of the second PCR, sample barcodes and 2-4 random nucleotides were added.

Sequenced sample: blood. This TCR derives from a girl aged 2 to 10 in good health.

This CDR3 reads CASSLKTGMETQYF. For the CDR3, the DNA is TGTGCCAGCAGTTTAAAGACAGGAATGGAGACCCAGTACTTC. The chain is built from TRBV12-3 or TRBV12-4 and TRBJ2-5; tentatively, D is TRBD1 (6 bases). This CDR3 contains 14 residues. Trimming removed 2 bases from V and 5 bases from J, with 12 bases in between.